This TCR beta chain originates from a study of T cell responses to AZD1222 COVID-19 vaccine. Whole-study results and caveats: Among vaccine-associated CD4 TCRs, coverage spanned spike, with dominance at 160-218 and 743-854. Seropositivity was recorded at baseline in only a handful of AZD1222 recipients. Repertoires were obtained solely post-peak T cell response.

Worth noting for this clone: What it binds is unknown.

The data were produced by immunoSEQ multiplex PCR, yet TCRdb's version contains in-frame clones alone and is incomplete. The sample records roughly 100,000 clones, about nine tenths being singletons. V lost 5 bases and J 7 bases, leaving 6 bases between the germline ends. Germline V gene data show CDR1 as DFQATT and CDR2 as SNEGSKA (reference sequence). The CDR3 has 11 residues. This chain connects TRBV20-1 to TRBJ1-6; tentatively, D is TRBD1 (6 bases). The sequences come from peripheral blood, collected on day 0 of AZD1222 vaccination. This TCR derives from an adult in good health. The CDR3 region is CSAQGNSPLHF. For the CDR3, the DNA is TGCAGTGCTCAGGGGAATTCACCCCTCCACTTT.